This T cell receptor (beta chain) stems from a study of blood T cell repertoires in COVID-19. Study-wide context: The study drew acute and convalescent COVID-19 samples from the United States, Italy and Spain. In each case, the material was cDNA or gDNA derived from T cells, B-cell-depleted T cells, or PBMCs.

V lost 6 bases, J lost 2 bases, and 11 bases lay in between. CDR1 is MNHNY, CDR2 SVGAGI, per germline (reference sequence). The CDR3 is 14 residues long. In the authors' workflow: Amplification of reference gene primers provided the estimated nucleated cell counts. Assay used: immunoSEQ multiplex PCR; TCRdb lists only in-frame clones, some missing. The DNA was the basis for D and trimming; V, J and clone size are from that table. This sample has about 300,000 clones, with 85% to 90% found just once. What was sequenced was peripheral blood. The origin of this receptor is a woman aged 45-65 years with COVID-19, enrolled during active disease. The gene calls are TRBV6-6 and TRBJ2-1, with D hard to call. The CDR3 DNA is TGTGCCAGCAGCCCCTCGGGTCCCTACAATGAGCAGTTCTTC. This codes for CASSPSGPYNEQFF.